This T cell receptor (beta chain) came from a study of chemoradiotherapy in HPV16-positive cancers. The assay was immunoSEQ multiplex PCR, and TCRdb's table has in-frame clones only and misses some. This sample carries under 15,000 clones, roughly 90% of them seen once, and the ten largest clones take approximately 2.5%. Study-wide results and caveats: Functional assays defining HPV-specific T cells used only a couple of HPV16-positive patients.

Note on this clone: Its antigen remains unidentified.

The CDR3 is made up of 15 amino acids. Germline V lookup: CDR1 SGHRS, CDR2 YFSETQ. The V and J ends lost 5 bases and 2 bases respectively, with 16 bases between them. The chain recombines TRBV5-1 with TRBJ2-5; D remains ambiguous. The TCR originated in a human donor with HPV-associated anogenital cancer. The material sequenced was blood, taken from a patient who underwent chemoradiotherapy. The CDR3 here is CASSSAGPMQETQYF. The CDR3 DNA is TGCGCCAGCAGTTCGGCAGGACCGATGCAAGAGACCCAGTACTTC.